This T cell receptor (beta chain) was captured by sequencing in a study of blood T cell repertoires in COVID-19 (dated by TCRdb to 2020 to 2022). Turning to the overall study: Samples covering the acute and convalescent phases of COVID-19 were provided by collaborators in the United States, Italy and Spain. The prospective study material was composed of cDNA or gDNA derived from T cells, B-cell-depleted T cells, or PBMCs. Subjects who had been exposed to COVID-19, were actively infected with it, or had recovered from it provided the deeply sampled blood TCRbeta repertoires that made up the dataset. The repertoires were released in a freely available public database meant as a resource for research on the immune response to SARS-CoV-2. The samples were drawn from two sources: the first 160 participants of the ongoing ImmuneRACE study, and 1,000 to 1,500 subjects contributed by 6 global collaborators. Sample metadata almost always included a de-identified subject ID, COVID-19 status, age in years and sex. Where available, HLA class I and class II types were obtained from metadata supplied by the sample provider rather than from assay-based typing.

With regard to this clone: The specificity of this receptor is unknown. No base qualities exist here, and no much larger clone lies one base off it.

Findings and caveats that apply to the study as a whole: The amount of clinical and demographic metadata varied by source and participant and was provided uncurated.

Enrolling through a virtual design, the prospective study's participants ranged in age from roughly 18 to 89 years and lived across about two dozen United States geographic areas. In the prospective study, participants were assigned to cohorts based on the clinical history participants reported in a screening survey and a study questionnaire. Recovered participants in ImmuneRACE Cohort 3 were defined by two consecutive negative NP/OP PCR tests, clearance by a healthcare professional, or resolution of symptoms. Mobile phlebotomists in the prospective study collected whole blood, serum and a nasopharyngeal or oropharyngeal swab from every participant. Additional blood draws and questionnaires over an approximately 2-month period could optionally be provided by prospective study participants. Blood samples from the prospective study were shipped frozen or at room temperature prior to DNA extraction.

The immunoSEQ Assay, a bias-controlled multiplex PCR, was used to amplify TCRbeta CDR3 regions from genomic DNA. In the authors' own workflow: Within the assay, amplification of reference gene primers was used to estimate how many nucleated cells each sample contained. To quantify the absolute abundance of each unique TCRbeta CDR3 rearrangement, sequence reads were collapsed and filtered. For each sample, productive Simpson clonality was calculated as the square root of Simpson's diversity index across productive rearrangements. TCRdb carries this immuneACCESS record with in-frame sequences only. Its versions omit some clonotypes, under half of them owing to an unresolved V gene in the studies checked, with the rest unexplained. That table gives V, J and clone size, and the DNA gave D and trimming. In all, the sample holds 300,000 to 450,000 clones, and about 88% of those were seen once. Of the sample, more than 1% is held by the ten largest clones.

CDR3 length: 16 amino acids, cysteine to phenylalanine. The only DNA kept is the CDR3, 48 bases in frame from the first base. V and J are trimmed by 4 bases and 1 base, and the gene matches miss 6 bases of the junction. Via the germline V gene, CDR1 is SGDLS and CDR2 YYNGEE. This sequence originates from a woman aged 18-30 years who had recovered from COVID-19. The sequencing sample was made of PBMCs or T cells enriched from blood (not recorded which). The rearrangement combines TRBV9 with TRBJ1-3, with 9 bases in between that match TRBD1. In nucleotide form, the sequence is TGTGCCAGCAGCCCCCGGACAGGGGAGTCTGGAAACACCATATATTTT. Translated, it reads CASSPRTGESGNTIYF.